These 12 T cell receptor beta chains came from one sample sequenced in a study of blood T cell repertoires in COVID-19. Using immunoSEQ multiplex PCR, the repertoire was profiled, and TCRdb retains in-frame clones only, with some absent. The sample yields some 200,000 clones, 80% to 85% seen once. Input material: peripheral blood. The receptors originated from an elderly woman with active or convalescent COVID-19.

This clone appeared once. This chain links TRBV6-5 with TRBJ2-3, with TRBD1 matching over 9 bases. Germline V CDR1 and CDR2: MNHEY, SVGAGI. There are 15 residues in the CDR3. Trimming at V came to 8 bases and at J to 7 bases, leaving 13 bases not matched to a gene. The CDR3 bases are TGTGCCAGCCGCCCCCCGGGGACAGGGACCTATACGCAGTATTTT. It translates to CASRPPGTGTYTQYF.

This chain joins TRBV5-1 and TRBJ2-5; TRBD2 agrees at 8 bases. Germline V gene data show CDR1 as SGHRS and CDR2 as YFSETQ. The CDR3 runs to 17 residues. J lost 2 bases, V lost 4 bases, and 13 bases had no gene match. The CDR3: CASSLVSAGAIQETQYF. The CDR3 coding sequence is TGCGCCAGCAGCCTGGTCTCAGCGGGGGCCATTCAAGAGACCCAGTACTTC.

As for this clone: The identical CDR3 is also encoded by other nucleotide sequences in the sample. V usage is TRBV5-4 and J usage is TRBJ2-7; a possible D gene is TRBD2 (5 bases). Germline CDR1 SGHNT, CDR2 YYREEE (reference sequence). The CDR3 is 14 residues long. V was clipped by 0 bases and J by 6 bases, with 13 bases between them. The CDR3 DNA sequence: TGTGCCAGCAGCTTGGCCGGAGGTTTAGGCGAGCAGTACTTC. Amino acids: CASSLAGGLGEQYF.

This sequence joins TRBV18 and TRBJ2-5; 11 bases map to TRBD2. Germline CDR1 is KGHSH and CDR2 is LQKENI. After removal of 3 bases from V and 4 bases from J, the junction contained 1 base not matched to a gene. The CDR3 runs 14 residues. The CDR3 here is CASSPSGRGETQYF. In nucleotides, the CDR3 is TGTGCCAGCTCACCTAGCGGGAGGGGAGAGACCCAGTACTTC.

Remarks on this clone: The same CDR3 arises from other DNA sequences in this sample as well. The CDR3 sequence is CASSIDRGGGYTF. The CDR3 region has the DNA TGTGCCAGTAGTATCGACAGGGGAGGTGGCTACACCTTC. The chain combines TRBV19 with TRBJ1-2; 8 nucleotides line up with TRBD1. The CDR3 extends over 13 amino acids. V lost 3 bases, J lost 7 bases, and 4 bases stayed unmatched. The germline CDR1 and CDR2 sequences are LNHDA and SQIVND (reference sequence).

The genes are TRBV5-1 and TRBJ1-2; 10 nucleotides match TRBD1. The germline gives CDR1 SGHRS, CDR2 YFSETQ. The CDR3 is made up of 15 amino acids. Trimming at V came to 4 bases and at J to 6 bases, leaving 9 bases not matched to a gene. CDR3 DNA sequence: TGCGCCAGCAGCACCGACAGGGGGCTGAAGGATGGCTACACCTTC. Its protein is CASSTDRGLKDGYTF.

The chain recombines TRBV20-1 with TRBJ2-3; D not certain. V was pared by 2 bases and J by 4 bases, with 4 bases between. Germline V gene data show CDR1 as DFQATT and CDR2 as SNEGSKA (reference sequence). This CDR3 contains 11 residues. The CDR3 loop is CSARTSDTQYF. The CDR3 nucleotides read TGCAGTGCTAGAACTTCAGATACGCAGTATTTT.

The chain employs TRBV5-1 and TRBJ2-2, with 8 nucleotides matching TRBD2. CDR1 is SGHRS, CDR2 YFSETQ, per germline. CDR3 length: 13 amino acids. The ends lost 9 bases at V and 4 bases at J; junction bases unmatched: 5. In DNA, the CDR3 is TGCGCCACGGGGGGGCAAGGCACCGGGGAGCTGTTTTTT. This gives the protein CATGGQGTGELFF.

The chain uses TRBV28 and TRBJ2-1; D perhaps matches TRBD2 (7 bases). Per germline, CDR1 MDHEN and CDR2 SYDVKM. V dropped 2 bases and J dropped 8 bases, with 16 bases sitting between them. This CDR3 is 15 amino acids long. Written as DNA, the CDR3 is TGTGCCAGCAGTTTAATCGGGGGGCCATCCTATGAGCAGTTCTTC. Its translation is CASSLIGGPSYEQFF.

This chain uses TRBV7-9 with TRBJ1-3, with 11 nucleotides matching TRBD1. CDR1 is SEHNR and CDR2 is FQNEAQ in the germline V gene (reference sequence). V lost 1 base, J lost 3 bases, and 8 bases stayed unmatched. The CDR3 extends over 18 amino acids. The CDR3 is CASSLGTGGTGSGNTIYF. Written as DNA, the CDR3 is TGTGCCAGCAGCTTAGGGACAGGGGGCACTGGCAGTGGAAACACCATATATTTT.

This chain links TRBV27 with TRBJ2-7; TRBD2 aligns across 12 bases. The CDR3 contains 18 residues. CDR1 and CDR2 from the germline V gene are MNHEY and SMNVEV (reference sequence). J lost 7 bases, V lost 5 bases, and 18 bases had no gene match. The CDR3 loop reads CASSIKPPLLAGGWEQYF. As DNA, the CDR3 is TGTGCCAGCAGTATTAAACCCCCTCTACTAGCGGGAGGCTGGGAGCAGTACTTC.

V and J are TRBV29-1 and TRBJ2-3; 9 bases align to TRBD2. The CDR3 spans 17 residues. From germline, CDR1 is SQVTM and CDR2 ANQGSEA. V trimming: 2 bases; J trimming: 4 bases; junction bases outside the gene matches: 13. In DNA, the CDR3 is TGCAGCGTTGAAAGGGGCGGGACTAGCTTTTCCCCAGATACGCAGTATTTT. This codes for CSVERGGTSFSPDTQYF.